The T cell receptor (beta chain) under discussion was sequenced for a study of CDR3 diversity in severe acne. V lost 3 bases to trimming and J lost 3 bases, with 8 bases between them. Germline-derived CDR1 and CDR2 are SGHAT and FQNNGV. This CDR3 has 14 residues. The sample holds a few counts of this clonotype. TCRdb re-called the PCR reads through MiXCR, storing one row per CDR3 protein. The sample shows about 90,000 distinct CDR3 sequences, around 54% of them seen only once. The sample was blood. This chain uses TRBV11-2 with TRBJ2-2, with D tentatively TRBD1 (5 bases). This TCR was sampled from a male donor with severe acne vulgaris. CDR3 nucleotides: TGTGCCAGCAGCTTCGTCAGGGACACCGGGGAGCTGTTTTTT. It codes for CASSFVRDTGELFF.